Listed below are T cell receptor beta chains from one sample, sequenced in a study of shared clonotypes between healthy human individuals. The assay was immunoSEQ multiplex PCR, and TCRdb's table has in-frame clones only and misses some. The table has about 2.4 million clones, 90% to 95% seen once; the top ten hold 0.36%. Sample: naive CD4+ T cells from PBMCs. These receptors all stem from a man in his late teens or twenties in good health. Some clones in this sample may be carry-over from other donors' samples. CDR3s include the opening cysteine and the closing phenylalanine or tryptophan. The D gene is left open where the match is weak. Expanded clones get a size class; other rows say once, few or many, or leave the size out.

D gene,V gene,clone size,J gene,CDR3 protein,CDR3 DNA
NA,TRBV19,NA,TRBJ1-3,CASRIQGRASGNTIYF,TGTGCCAGTAGGATACAGGGACGGGCCTCTGGAAACACCATATATTTT
NA,TRBV11-1,NA,TRBJ1-2,CASSPGWQFYGYTF,TGTGCCAGCAGCCCGGGGTGGCAGTTCTATGGCTACACCTTC
TRBD2,TRBV7-2,NA,TRBJ2-4,CASSLIGGALAGDTQYF,TGTGCCAGCAGCTTGATAGGGGGGGCCCTAGCGGGAGACACTCAGTACTTC
TRBD2,TRBV5-1,NA,TRBJ2-5,CASSYSGTIEETQYF,TGCGCCAGCAGCTACAGCGGGACTATCGAGGAGACCCAGTACTTC
NA,TRBV6-1,NA,TRBJ1-1,CASSDPGQIQTEAFF,TGTGCCAGCAGCGACCCTGGACAGATACAGACTGAAGCTTTCTTT
TRBD1,TRBV6-1,NA,TRBJ1-1,CASSATGTNTEAFF,TGTGCCAGCAGTGCGACAGGGACGAACACTGAAGCTTTCTTT
NA,TRBV21-1,NA,TRBJ2-7,CASSGGWDRGSYEQYF,TGTGCCAGCAGCGGTGGGTGGGACAGGGGATCCTACGAGCAGTACTTC
NA,TRBV11-2,NA,TRBJ1-1,CASSLAVRGESEAFF,TGTGCCAGCAGCTTAGCGGTTCGGGGAGAATCTGAAGCTTTCTTT
NA,TRBV14,few,TRBJ1-2,CASSQGKGGYGYTF,TGTGCCAGCAGCCAAGGGAAGGGGGGCTATGGCTACACCTTC
TRBD1,TRBV6-5,few,TRBJ1-1,CASSRQGSAEAFF,TGTGCCAGCAGCAGACAGGGGAGCGCTGAAGCTTTCTTT
TRBD1,TRBV27,NA,TRBJ2-1,CASSPGTGREQFF,TGTGCCAGCAGTCCGGGGACAGGGCGGGAGCAGTTCTTC
NA,TRBV9,NA,TRBJ2-1,CASSVWLSSYNEQFF,TGTGCCAGCAGCGTATGGTTGAGCTCCTACAATGAGCAGTTCTTC
NA,TRBV19,NA,TRBJ1-5,CASSTGRGNQPQHF,TGTGCCAGTAGTACAGGGAGGGGCAATCAGCCCCAGCATTTT
NA,TRBV5-4,NA,TRBJ2-2,CASSRDTGTPGELFF,TGTGCCAGCAGCCGAGATACAGGGACTCCCGGGGAGCTGTTTTTT
NA,TRBV21-1,NA,TRBJ2-5,CASKTQYF,TGTGCCAGCAAGACCCAGTACTTC
NA,TRBV11-1,NA,TRBJ1-1,CASSFAGVNTEAFF,TGTGCCAGCAGCTTCGCAGGGGTGAACACTGAAGCTTTCTTT
TRBD1,TRBV5-1,NA,TRBJ2-3,CASSYPTGGSSADTQYF,TGCGCCAGCAGTTACCCGACAGGGGGCTCTTCAGCAGATACGCAGTATTTT
TRBD2,TRBV4-2,NA,TRBJ2-1,CASSQAVSGRVYNEQFF,TGTGCCAGCAGCCAAGCCGTAAGCGGGAGGGTCTACAATGAGCAGTTCTTC
TRBD2,TRBV9,NA,TRBJ2-1,CASSATSGRSYEQFF,TGTGCCAGCAGCGCGACTAGCGGGAGGTCTTATGAGCAGTTCTTC
NA,TRBV4-2,NA,TRBJ2-5,CASSQQGRQETQYF,TGTGCCAGCAGCCAACAAGGGCGTCAAGAGACCCAGTACTTC
TRBD2,TRBV5-1,NA,TRBJ2-1,CASSSSKSGRLPSEQFF,TGCGCCAGCAGCTCTTCTAAGAGCGGGAGGTTGCCAAGTGAGCAGTTCTTC
NA,TRBV6-5,NA,TRBJ1-5,CASSHNRGNQPQHF,TGTGCCAGCAGTCACAACAGGGGCAATCAGCCCCAGCATTTT